This entry concerns a single T cell receptor (beta chain). In the original analysis: Cell counts per sample came from amplifying reference gene primers. Data came from immunoSEQ multiplex PCR; TCRdb stores just in-frame clones and leaves some out. The V and J calls and clone size were taken over from that table, and D and trimming were inferred from the DNA. The sample records some 140,000 clones, around three quarters being singletons. The source of the sample is a study of blood T cell repertoires in COVID-19. Overall study context: Acute-phase and convalescent COVID-19 samples originated in the United States, Italy and Spain. T cells, B-cell-depleted T cells, or PBMCs provided the cDNA or gDNA that served as material.

Per the germline V gene, CDR1 is MNHEY and CDR2 is SVGAGI. The CDR3 is 13 residues long. With V trimmed by 6 bases and J by 9 bases, 6 bases remained unmatched. This rearrangement joins TRBV6-5 to TRBJ2-1; TRBD2 aligns across 9 bases. This clonotype was sampled from a man between 60 and 70 years old with acute or convalescent COVID-19. Sequencing used peripheral blood. CDR3 sequence (DNA): TGTGCCAGCAGCGGTCAACTAGCGGGTGAGCAGTTCTTC. Protein product: CASSGQLAGEQFF.